These 2 T cell receptor beta chains were all obtained from the same sample, sequenced in a study of OX40 agonist ivuxolimab in advanced cancers. The library was built by means of the immunoSEQ multiplex PCR assay. In its TCRdb copy, this immuneACCESS table keeps in-frame sequences only and misses some clones. Where compared with another copy, unresolved V genes explain less than half of these, and the others have no known cause. This sample gives fewer than 65,000 clones in total; around 82% of them show up just once. The ten largest clones add up to 3.5% to 4.5% of the sample. Sequenced material: CD4+ or CD8+ T cells sorted from blood, taken in a trial of the OX40 agonist ivuxolimab. The receptors stem from an adult with an advanced solid tumor such as melanoma, head and neck, liver or kidney cancer.

V is TRBV7-2 and J is TRBJ2-7; no reliable D call. The CDR3 has 13 amino acids. In germline, CDR1 is SGHTA, CDR2 FQGNSA. Trimming shortened V by 10 bases and J by 0 bases, and 13 bases separated the two germline ends. CDR3 residues: CATSSLFSYEQYF. The CDR3 nucleotides are TGTGCCACCTCCAGCCTATTCTCCTACGAGCAGTACTTC.

In its sample, this clone was seen once. V usage is TRBV5-1 and J usage is TRBJ2-3; the D gene is possibly TRBD1 (7 bases). The CDR3 extends over 15 amino acids. Trimming shortened V by 0 bases and J by 4 bases, and 12 bases separated the two germline ends. Germline-derived CDR1 and CDR2 are SGHRS and YFSETQ. The CDR3 bases are TGCGCCAGCAGCTTGGGCGGCAGGGGGGCAGATACGCAGTATTTT. Translating gives CASSLGGRGADTQYF. The complete variable domain, with remaining parts taken from reference TRBV5-1 and TRBJ2-3, reads KAGVTQTPRYLIKTRGQQVTLSCSPISGHRSVSWYQQTPGQGLQFLFEYFSETQRNKGNFPGRFSGRQFSNSRSEMNVSTLELGDSALYLCASSLGGRGADTQYFGPGTRLTVL.